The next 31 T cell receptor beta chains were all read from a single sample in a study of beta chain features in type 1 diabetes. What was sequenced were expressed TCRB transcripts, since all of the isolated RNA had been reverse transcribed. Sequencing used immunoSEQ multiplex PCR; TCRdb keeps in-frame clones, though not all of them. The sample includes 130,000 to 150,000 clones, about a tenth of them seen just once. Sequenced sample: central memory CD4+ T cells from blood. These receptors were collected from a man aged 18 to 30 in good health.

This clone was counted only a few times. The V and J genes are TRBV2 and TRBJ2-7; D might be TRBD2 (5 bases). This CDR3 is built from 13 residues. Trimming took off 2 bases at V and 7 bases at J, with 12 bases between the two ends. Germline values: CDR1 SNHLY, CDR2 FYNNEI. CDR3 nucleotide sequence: TGTGCCAGCAGTGAACGGGCTACGGGAGAGCAGTACTTC. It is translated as CASSERATGEQYF.

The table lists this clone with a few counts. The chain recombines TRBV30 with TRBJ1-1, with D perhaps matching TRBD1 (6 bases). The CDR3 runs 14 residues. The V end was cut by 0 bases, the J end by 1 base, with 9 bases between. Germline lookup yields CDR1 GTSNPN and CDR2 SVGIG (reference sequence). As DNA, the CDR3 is TGTGCCTGGAGTGTTAACAGGGCGAACACTGAAGCTTTCTTT. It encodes CAWSVNRANTEAFF.

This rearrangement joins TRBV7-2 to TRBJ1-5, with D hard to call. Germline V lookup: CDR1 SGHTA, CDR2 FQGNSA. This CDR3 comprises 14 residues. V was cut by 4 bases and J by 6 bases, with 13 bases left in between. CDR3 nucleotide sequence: TGTGCCAGCAGCTATAGCGATCGAATTCAGCCCCAGCATTTT. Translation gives CASSYSDRIQPQHF.

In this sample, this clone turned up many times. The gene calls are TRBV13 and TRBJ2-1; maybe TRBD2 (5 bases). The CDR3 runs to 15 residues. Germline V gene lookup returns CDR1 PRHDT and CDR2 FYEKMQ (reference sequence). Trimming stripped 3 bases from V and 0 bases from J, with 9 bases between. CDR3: CASSLVGSSYNEQFF. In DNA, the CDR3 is TGTGCCAGCAGCTTGGTAGGGAGCTCCTACAATGAGCAGTTCTTC.

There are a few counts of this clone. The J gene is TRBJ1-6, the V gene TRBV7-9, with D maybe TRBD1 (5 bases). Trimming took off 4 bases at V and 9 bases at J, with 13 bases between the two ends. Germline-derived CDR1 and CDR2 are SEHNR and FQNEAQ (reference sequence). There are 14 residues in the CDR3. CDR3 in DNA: TGTGCCAGCAGCTCGAGGACAACACCTTCACCCCTCCACTTT. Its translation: CASSSRTTPSPLHF.

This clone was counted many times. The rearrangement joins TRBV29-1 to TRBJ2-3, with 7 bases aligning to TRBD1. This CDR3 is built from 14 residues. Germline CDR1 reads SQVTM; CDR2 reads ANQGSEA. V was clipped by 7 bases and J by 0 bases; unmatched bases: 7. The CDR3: CSGQQGLSTDTQYF. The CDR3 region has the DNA TGCAGCGGACAACAGGGGCTTAGCACAGATACGCAGTATTTT.

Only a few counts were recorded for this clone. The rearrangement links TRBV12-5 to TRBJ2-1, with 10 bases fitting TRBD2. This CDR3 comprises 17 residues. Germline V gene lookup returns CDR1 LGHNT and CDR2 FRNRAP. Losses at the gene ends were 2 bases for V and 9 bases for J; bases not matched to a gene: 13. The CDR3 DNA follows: TGTGCTAGTGGTTTGCGGCTTAGCGGGGGGTCGGCGCCTGAGCAGTTCTTC. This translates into CASGLRLSGGSAPEQFF.

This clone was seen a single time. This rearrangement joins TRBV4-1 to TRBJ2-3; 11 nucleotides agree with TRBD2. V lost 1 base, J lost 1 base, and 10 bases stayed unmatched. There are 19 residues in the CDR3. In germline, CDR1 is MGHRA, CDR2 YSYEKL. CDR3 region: CASSQGRIAGGRGTDTQYF. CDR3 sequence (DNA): TGCGCCAGCAGCCAAGGGAGGATAGCGGGGGGGAGGGGCACAGATACGCAGTATTTT.

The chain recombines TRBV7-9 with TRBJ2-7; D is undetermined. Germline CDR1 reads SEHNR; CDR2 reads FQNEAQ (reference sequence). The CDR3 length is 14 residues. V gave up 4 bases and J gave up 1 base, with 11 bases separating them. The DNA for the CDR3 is TGTGCCAGCAGCTACAGTGAGAAATCCTACGAGCAGTACTTC. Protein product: CASSYSEKSYEQYF.

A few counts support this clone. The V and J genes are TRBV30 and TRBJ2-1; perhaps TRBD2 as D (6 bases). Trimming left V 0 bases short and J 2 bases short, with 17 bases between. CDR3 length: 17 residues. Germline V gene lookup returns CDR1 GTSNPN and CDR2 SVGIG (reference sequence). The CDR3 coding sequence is TGTGCCTGGAGTGTAAAGGCTCTAGCGATTGCCTACAATGAGCAGTTCTTC. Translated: CAWSVKALAIAYNEQFF.

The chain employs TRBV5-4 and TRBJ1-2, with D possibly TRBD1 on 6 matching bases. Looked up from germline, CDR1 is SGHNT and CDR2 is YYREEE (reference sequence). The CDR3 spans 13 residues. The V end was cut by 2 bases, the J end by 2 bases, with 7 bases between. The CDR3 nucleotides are TGTGCCAGCAGCTTCGGACAGAACTATGGCTACACCTTC. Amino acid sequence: CASSFGQNYGYTF.

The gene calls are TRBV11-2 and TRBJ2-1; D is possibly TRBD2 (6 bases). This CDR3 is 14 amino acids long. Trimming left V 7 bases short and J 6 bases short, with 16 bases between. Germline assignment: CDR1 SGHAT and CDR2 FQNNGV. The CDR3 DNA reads TGTGCCAGCACCATTACGACGGGGGTCAATGAGCAGTTCTTC. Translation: CASTITTGVNEQFF.

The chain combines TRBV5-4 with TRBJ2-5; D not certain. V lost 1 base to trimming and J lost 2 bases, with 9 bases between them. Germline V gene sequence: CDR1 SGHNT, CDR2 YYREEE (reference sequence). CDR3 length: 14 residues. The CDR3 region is CASSLLEVQETQYF. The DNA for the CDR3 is TGTGCCAGCAGCTTGCTTGAGGTTCAAGAGACCCAGTACTTC.

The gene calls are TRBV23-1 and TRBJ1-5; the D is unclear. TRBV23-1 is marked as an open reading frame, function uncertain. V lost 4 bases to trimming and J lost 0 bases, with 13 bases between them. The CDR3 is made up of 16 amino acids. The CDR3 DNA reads TGCGCCAGCAGTCCCTGGACTGGAAATAGCAATCAGCCCCAGCATTTT. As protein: CASSPWTGNSNQPQHF.

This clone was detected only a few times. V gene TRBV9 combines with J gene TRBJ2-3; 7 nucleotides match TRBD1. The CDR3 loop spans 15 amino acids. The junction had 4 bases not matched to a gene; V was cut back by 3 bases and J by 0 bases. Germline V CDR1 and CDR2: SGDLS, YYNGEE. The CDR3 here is CASSARQGSTDTQYF. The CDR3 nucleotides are TGTGCCAGCAGCGCGCGACAGGGTAGCACAGATACGCAGTATTTT.

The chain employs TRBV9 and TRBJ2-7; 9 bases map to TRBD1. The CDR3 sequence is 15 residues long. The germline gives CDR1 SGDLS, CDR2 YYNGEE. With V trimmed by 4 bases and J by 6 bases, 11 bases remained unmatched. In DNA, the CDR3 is TGTGCCAGCAGCCCCGGGACAGGGCTGTGGGCCGAGCAGTACTTC. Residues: CASSPGTGLWAEQYF. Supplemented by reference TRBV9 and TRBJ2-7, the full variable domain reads DSGVTQTPKHLITATGQRVTLRCSPRSGDLSVYWYQQSLDQGLQFLIQYYNGEERAKGNILERFSAQQFPDLHSELNLSSLELGDSALYFCASSPGTGLWAEQYFGPGTRLTVT.

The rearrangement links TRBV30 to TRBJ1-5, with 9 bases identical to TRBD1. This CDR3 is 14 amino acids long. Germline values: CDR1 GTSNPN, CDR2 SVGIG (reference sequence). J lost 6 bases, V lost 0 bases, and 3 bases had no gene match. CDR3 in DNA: TGTGCCTGGAGTGTAGGGACAGGGTTTCAGCCCCAGCATTTT. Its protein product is CAWSVGTGFQPQHF.

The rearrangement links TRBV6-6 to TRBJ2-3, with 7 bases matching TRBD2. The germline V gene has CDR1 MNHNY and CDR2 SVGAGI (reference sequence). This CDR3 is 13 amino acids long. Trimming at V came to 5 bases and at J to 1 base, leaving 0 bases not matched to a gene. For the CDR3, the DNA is TGTGCCAGCAGTGCGGGGGGCACAGATACGCAGTATTTT. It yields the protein CASSAGGTDTQYF.

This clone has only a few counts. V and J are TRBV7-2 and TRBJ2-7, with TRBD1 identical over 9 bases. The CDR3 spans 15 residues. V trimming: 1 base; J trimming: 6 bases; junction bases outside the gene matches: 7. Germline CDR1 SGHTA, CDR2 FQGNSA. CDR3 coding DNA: TGTGCCAGCAGCTTAGTGGGGACAGGGCGTACCGAGCAGTACTTC. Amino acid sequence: CASSLVGTGRTEQYF.

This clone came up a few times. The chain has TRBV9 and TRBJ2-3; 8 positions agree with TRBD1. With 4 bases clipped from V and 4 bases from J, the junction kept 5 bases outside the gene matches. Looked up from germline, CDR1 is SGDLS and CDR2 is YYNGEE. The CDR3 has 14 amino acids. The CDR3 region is CASSLGDRPDTQYF. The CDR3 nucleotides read TGTGCCAGCAGCTTAGGGGACAGGCCAGATACGCAGTATTTT.

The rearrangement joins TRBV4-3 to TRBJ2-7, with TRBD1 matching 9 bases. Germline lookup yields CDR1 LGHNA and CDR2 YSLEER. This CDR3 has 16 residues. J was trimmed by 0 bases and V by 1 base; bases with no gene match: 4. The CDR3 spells CASSQGWTGASYEQYF. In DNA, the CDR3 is TGCGCCAGCAGCCAAGGTTGGACAGGGGCCTCCTACGAGCAGTACTTC.

CDR3 in DNA: TGTGCCAGCAGCGGGACAGCTCGTTATACCTTC. It is translated as CASSGTARYTF. The chain links TRBV6-6 to TRBJ1-2, with TRBD1 matching over 7 bases. The CDR3 is made up of 11 amino acids. Germline V gives CDR1 MNHNY, CDR2 SVGAGI (reference sequence). Losses at the gene ends were 6 bases for V and 14 bases for J; bases not matched to a gene: 9.

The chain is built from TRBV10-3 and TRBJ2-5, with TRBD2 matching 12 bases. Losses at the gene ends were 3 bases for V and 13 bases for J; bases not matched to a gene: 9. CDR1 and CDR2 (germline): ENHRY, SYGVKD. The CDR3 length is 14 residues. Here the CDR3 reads CAISELAGGRKRYF. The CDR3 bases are TGTGCCATCAGTGAACTAGCGGGGGGACGGAAAAGGTACTTC.

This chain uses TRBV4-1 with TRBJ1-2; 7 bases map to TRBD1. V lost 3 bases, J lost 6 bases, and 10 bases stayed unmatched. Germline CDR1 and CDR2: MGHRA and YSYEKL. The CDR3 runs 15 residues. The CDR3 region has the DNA TGCGCCAGCAGCCAGATCGACAGGGCCGGGGATGGCTACACCTTC. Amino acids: CASSQIDRAGDGYTF.

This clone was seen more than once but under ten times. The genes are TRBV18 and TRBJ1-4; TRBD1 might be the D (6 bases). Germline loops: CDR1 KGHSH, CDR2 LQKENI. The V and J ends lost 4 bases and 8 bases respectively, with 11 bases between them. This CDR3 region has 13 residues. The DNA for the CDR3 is TGTGCCAGCTCACGACAGGCCAAGGAAAAACTGTTTTTT. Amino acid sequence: CASSRQAKEKLFF.

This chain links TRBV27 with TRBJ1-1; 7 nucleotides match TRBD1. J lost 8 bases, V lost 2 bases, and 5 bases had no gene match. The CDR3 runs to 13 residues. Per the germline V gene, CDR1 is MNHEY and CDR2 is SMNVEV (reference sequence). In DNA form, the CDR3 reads TGTGCCAGCAGTTTAGAGGGGGCGACAGAAGCTTTCTTT. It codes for CASSLEGATEAFF.

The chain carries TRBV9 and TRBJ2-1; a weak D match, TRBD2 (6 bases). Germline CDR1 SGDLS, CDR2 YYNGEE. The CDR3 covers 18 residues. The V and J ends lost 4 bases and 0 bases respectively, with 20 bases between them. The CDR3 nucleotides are TGTGCCAGCAGCCCATGGACTACCCGACTAAGCTCCTACAATGAGCAGTTCTTC. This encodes CASSPWTTRLSSYNEQFF. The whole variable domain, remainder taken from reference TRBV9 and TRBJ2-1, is DSGVTQTPKHLITATGQRVTLRCSPRSGDLSVYWYQQSLDQGLQFLIQYYNGEERAKGNILERFSAQQFPDLHSELNLSSLELGDSALYFCASSPWTTRLSSYNEQFFGPGTRLTVL.

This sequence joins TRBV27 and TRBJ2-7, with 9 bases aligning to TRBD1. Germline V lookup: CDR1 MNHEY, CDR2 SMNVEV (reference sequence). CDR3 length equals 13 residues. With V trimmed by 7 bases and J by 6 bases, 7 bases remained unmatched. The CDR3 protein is CASNPQGAAEQYF. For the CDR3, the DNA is TGTGCCAGCAATCCACAGGGGGCGGCCGAGCAGTACTTC.

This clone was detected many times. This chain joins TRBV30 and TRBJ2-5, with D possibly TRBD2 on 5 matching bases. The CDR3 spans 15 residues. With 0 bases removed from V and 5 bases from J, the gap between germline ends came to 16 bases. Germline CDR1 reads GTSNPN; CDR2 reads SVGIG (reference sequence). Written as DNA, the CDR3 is TGTGCCTGGAGTGTATCGGCCCGGAGGAGGGAGACCCAGTACTTC. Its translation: CAWSVSARRRETQYF.

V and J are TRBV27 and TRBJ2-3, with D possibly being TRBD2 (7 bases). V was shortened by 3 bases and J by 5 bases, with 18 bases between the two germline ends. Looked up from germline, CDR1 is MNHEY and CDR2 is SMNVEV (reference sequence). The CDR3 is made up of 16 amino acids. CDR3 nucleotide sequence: TGTGCCAGCAGTTTCGGTGCGGGGGCCCGGGGAGATACGCAGTATTTT. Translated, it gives CASSFGAGARGDTQYF.

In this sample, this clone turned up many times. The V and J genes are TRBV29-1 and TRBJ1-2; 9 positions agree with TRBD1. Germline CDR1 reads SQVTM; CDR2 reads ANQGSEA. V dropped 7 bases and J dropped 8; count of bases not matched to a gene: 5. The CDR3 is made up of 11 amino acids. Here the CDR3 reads CSGGQGEGYTF. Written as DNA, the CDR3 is TGCAGCGGGGGACAGGGAGAGGGCTACACCTTC.